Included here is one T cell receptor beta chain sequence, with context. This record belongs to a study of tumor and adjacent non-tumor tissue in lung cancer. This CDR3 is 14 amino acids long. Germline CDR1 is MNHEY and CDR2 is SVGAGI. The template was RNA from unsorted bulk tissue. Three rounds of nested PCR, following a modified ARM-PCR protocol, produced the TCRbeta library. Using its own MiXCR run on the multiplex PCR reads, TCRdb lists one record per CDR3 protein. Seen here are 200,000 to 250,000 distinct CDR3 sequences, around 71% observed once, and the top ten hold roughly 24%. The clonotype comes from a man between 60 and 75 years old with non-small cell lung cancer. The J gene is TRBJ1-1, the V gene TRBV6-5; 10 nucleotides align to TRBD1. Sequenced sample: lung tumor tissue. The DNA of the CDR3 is TGTGTCAGTAGTCCCCGGGACAGGGGCGCTGAAGCTTTCTTT. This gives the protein CVSSPRDRGAEAFF.